This T cell receptor (beta chain) comes out of a study of T cells in Graves' hyperthyroidism and ophthalmopathy (dated by TCRdb to between 2019 and 2020). Regarding the complete study: Peripheral blood was collected at initial diagnosis, before any treatment. Thyroid tissue and blood T-cell repertoires from over 5 Graves' hyperthyroidism patients were also compared in the study. After sampling, hyperthyroidism patients received methimazole starting at 30 mg daily, and ophthalmopathy patients received high-dose intravenous methylprednisolone. According to the paper, TCR Vbeta CDR3 sequencing was carried out on some 130 peripheral blood samples, which came from under 50 ophthalmopathy, fewer than 80 hyperthyroidism and roughly 17 progressor patients. An independent validation cohort of about 19 hyperthyroidism patients and 17 patients who later progressed to ophthalmopathy tested prospective prediction of ophthalmopathy. To identify distinguishing TCR V-J signatures, a discovery cohort of some 99 patients was used, comprising 40 to 45 with Graves' ophthalmopathy and approximately 58 with stable Graves' hyperthyroidism. For training and testing, the 100 or so patients in the discovery cohort were randomly divided in a 7:3 ratio. Results the study describes overall, beyond this receptor: Most expanded thyroid clonotypes (frequency above 0.001) were also detected in blood, suggesting blood repertoires may reflect thyroid immune responses. In validation, the model predicted progression to ophthalmopathy with just under 71% sensitivity and roughly 72% specificity, a median of 6.5 months before onset. No statistical method was used to set the sample size in advance, and investigators knew the group allocation. A 13 V-J signature model separated ophthalmopathy from stable hyperthyroidism, with roughly 88% sensitivity and roughly 81% specificity in cross-validation and 80%/75% in testing.

Ophthalmopathy patients had moderately to severely active disease, with a Clinical Activity Score of 3 or more, a NOSPECS grade of 4 or more, and a disease duration of less than 3 months. Exclusion was applied to patients with uncontrolled infections, other autoimmune diseases, pregnancy or lactation. Diagnoses were based on clinical symptoms, serum thyroxine and TRAb, thyroid ultrasound and orbital computed tomography. PBMCs were isolated from 10 ml of fresh peripheral blood by Ficoll-Paque density gradient centrifugation. Total RNA was extracted using Trizol reagent, and RNA quality was assessed on an Agilent 2100 Bioanalyzer. TCR beta CDR3 regions were amplified from RNA transcripts. The first round of RT-PCR for the TCR CDR3 was performed with the HTBI primer set and the Qiagen OneStep RT-PCR kit. A second multiplex PCR round built the libraries, followed by size selection and purification. Sequencing of the libraries was done on an Illumina HiSeq2000 using paired-end 100 bp reads. On the authors' methods: SOAPnuke was used to process the raw data, removing reads that contained adapters or uncalled bases, had a mean Phred below 15, or lacked an exact match to the constant primer or identifier. High-quality paired reads were merged with COPE v1.2.5, and unique nucleotide sequences were defined as clonotypes. Clonotypes were aligned to IMGT TRBV, TRBD and TRBJ reference segments using MiTCR v1.1. The analysis was restricted to V-J combinations with a frequency above 0.0001, which together covered 99.2% of the repertoires. A TCS score was defined as the ratio between F50 (clonal expansion) and ExV (chaos), using BLOSUM62-based TCRdist between CDR3 peptides within each V-J. Welch's t-statistics and random forest reduced 500 to 550 V-J features to roughly 13, which were used in a naive Bayes classifier (R e1071). The public sequencing data were trimmed at Q25 with fastp and processed into clonotypes with MiXCR by TCRdb, which kept only in-frame beta chains. Identical CDR3 proteins give one entry, which carries the most common genes and DNA. It is TCRdb's table, rather than the study itself, that gives the V and J calls and clone size. The sample has approximately 600,000 distinct CDR3 sequences on record, more than 13% of them singletons. 7% to 9% of the sample belongs to the ten largest clones.

This clonotype was seen repeatedly, ten times or more. No antigen is known for it. The input lacks base qualities; no much larger clone sits a single base away. Sequenced: blood. This clonotype was obtained from a woman younger than 35 with Graves' ophthalmopathy.

For the CDR3, the sequence is CASGPPNTGELFF. The DNA sequence is given as TGTGCTAGTGGTCCCCCGAACACCGGGGAGCTGTTTTTT. The chain is encoded by TRBV12-5 joined to TRBJ2-2, with the D gene too uncertain to name. Including the terminal cysteine and phenylalanine, the CDR3 comprises 13 residues. The DNA shown is the 39-base CDR3, in frame from base 1. The V end loses 5 bases and the J end loses 0 bases, and a stretch of 4 bases separates them. Reading the germline V gene gives CDR1 LGHNT and CDR2 FRNRAP.